The clone carrying this T cell receptor beta chain was picked up a small number of times. 5'RACE with constant-segment primers built TCRalpha and TCRbeta cDNA libraries with UMIs. Using its own MiXCR run on the 5' RACE reads, TCRdb lists one record per CDR3 protein. There are about 620,000 distinct CDR3 sequences in the sample; approximately 19% occur only once, and about 12% lies in the top ten. The sample is drawn from a study of T-cell memory formation after mild COVID-19. The CDR3 sequence is 17 residues long. Trimming took 5 bases from V and 0 from J; bases not matched to a gene: 6. Germline V gene data show CDR1 as DFQATT and CDR2 as SNEGSKA (reference sequence).

The material sequenced was PBMCs or a T cell subset sorted from them (not recorded which). The sequence came from an adult woman who had mild COVID-19 (a few samples of this study predate the infection). Cell type and time point are not known. This rearrangement joins TRBV20-1 to TRBJ2-1; 14 bases fit TRBD2. The CDR3 sequence: CSAEPGLAGVSYNEQFF. As DNA, the CDR3 is TGCAGTGCTGAACCGGGACTAGCGGGAGTCTCCTACAATGAGCAGTTCTTC.